Listed below are T cell receptor beta chains from one sample, sequenced in a study of blood T cell repertoires in COVID-19. Data came from immunoSEQ multiplex PCR; TCRdb stores just in-frame clones and leaves some out. Here the sample spans 200,000 to 300,000 clones, 70% to 90% being singletons. Sequenced input: PBMCs or T cells enriched from blood (not recorded which). These receptor sequences come from a woman in her forties with acute COVID-19. CDR3s include the opening cysteine and the closing phenylalanine or tryptophan. A D gene is named only where the DNA matches it firmly. The size of a clone is reported for some rows only, either as once, few or many, or as a class for expanded clones.

clone_size | j_call | v_call | cdr3_length | d_call | cdr3_nt | cdr3_aa
once | TRBJ2-1 | TRBV5-1 | 16 | TRBD2 | TGCGCCAGCAGCTCCACAGGGACTAGCGGGAGCGGGGAGCAGTTCTTC | CASSSTGTSGSGEQFF
once | TRBJ2-1 | TRBV30 | 16 | TRBD1 | TGTGCCTGGAGTGGCGTAGGGACAGGGGGATTCAATGAGCAGTTCTTC | CAWSGVGTGGFNEQFF
once | TRBJ1-2 | TRBV27 | 15 | - | TGTGCCAGCAGTTTTAGGCGGATCGGGGGGCATGGCTACACCTTC | CASSFRRIGGHGYTF
- | TRBJ1-2 | TRBV12-5 | 14 | - | TGTGCTAGTGGCTATCGGACGGGAGACTATGGCTACACCTTC | CASGYRTGDYGYTF
- | TRBJ2-3 | TRBV7-9 | 15 | TRBD1 | TGTGCCAGCAGCGTTTGGACAGGGAAGGAAGATACGCAGTATTTT | CASSVWTGKEDTQYF
once | TRBJ2-2 | TRBV9 | 14 | - | TGTGCCAGCAGCGTAGAGCAGAACACCGGGGAGCTGTTTTTT | CASSVEQNTGELFF
- | TRBJ1-6 | TRBV19 | 17 | - | TGTGCCAGTAGGCTGTGGGAGACAACACAGCGCAATTCACCCCTCCACTTT | CASRLWETTQRNSPLHF
once | TRBJ1-2 | TRBV6-5 | 14 | - | TGTGCCAGCAGTTACTCACGGGATAACTATGGCTACACCTTC | CASSYSRDNYGYTF
few | TRBJ2-1 | TRBV5-4 | 13 | - | TGTGCCAGCAGCTTGGTCGAGGCCAGGGGGCAGTTCTTC | CASSLVEARGQFF
- | TRBJ1-4 | TRBV28 | 16 | - | TGTGCCAGCAGATCCTCGGGGGGCGGCCTTAATGAAAAACTGTTTTTT | CASRSSGGGLNEKLFF
- | TRBJ1-5 | TRBV30 | 14 | - | TGTGCCTGGAGTGTAATGAGGTCCAATCAGCCCCAGCATTTT | CAWSVMRSNQPQHF
once | TRBJ1-2 | TRBV4-1 | 13 | - | TGCGCCAGCAGCCAAGGGCCATTCCGTGGCTACACCTTC | CASSQGPFRGYTF
- | TRBJ2-3 | TRBV24-1 | 15 | TRBD2 | TGTGCCACCAGTGATTTTGGGGGGGACACAGATACGCAGTATTTT | CATSDFGGDTDTQYF
- | TRBJ1-2 | TRBV30 | 15 | TRBD1 | TGTGCCTGGACTTGGCAGGGGGCCACTAACTATGGCTACACCTTC | CAWTWQGATNYGYTF
- | TRBJ1-4 | TRBV4-1 | 15 | TRBD1 | TGCGCCAGCAGCTTAACGGGACAGCGAAATGAAAAACTGTTTTTT | CASSLTGQRNEKLFF
- | TRBJ2-7 | TRBV7-3 | 14 | TRBD2 | TGTGCCAGCAGACCGACTAGCGGGGGGTACGAGCAGTACTTC | CASRPTSGGYEQYF
- | TRBJ2-1 | TRBV27 | 13 | TRBD1 | TGTGCCAGCAAACCCGACAGGGTCAATGAGCAGTTCTTC | CASKPDRVNEQFF
- | TRBJ2-7 | TRBV28 | 14 | TRBD1 | TGTGCCAGCAGACCAGGGGGCGGCTCCTACGAGCAGTACTTC | CASRPGGGSYEQYF
- | TRBJ1-2 | TRBV7-9 | 15 | - | TGTGCCAGCAGCTTGGGTTTCCAAGGATCGGGGGGCTACACCTTC | CASSLGFQGSGGYTF
- | TRBJ1-1 | TRBV12-5 | 12 | TRBD1 | TGTGCTAGTGGTTTGGAGACAGGGGTCGCTTTCTTT | CASGLETGVAFF
- | TRBJ1-6 | TRBV30 | 13 | - | TGTGCCTGGGGACGGTTAGGGGGTTCACCCCTCCACTTT | CAWGRLGGSPLHF
- | TRBJ1-1 | TRBV28 | 12 | - | TGTGCCTGCGGGAGGGGATCGGCTGAAGCTTTCTTT | CACGRGSAEAFF
- | TRBJ2-1 | TRBV9 | 15 | TRBD2 | TGTGCCAGCAGCGTAGCACTAGCGGACTACAATGAGCAGTTCTTC | CASSVALADYNEQFF
- | TRBJ1-1 | TRBV11-2 | 14 | - | TGTGCCAGCAGCTTAGGCGGAACAGGGTACGGTGCTTTCTTT | CASSLGGTGYGAFF
- | TRBJ1-6 | TRBV7-9 | 16 | - | TGTGCCAGCAGCTCCAACCGGGGCGGGAATAATTCACCCCTCCACTTT | CASSSNRGGNNSPLHF
- | TRBJ1-6 | TRBV10-3 | 13 | TRBD1 | TGTGCCACCTTGACAGGGGGAGGATCACCCCTCCACTTT | CATLTGGGSPLHF
- | TRBJ2-2 | TRBV18 | 15 | - | TGTGCCAGCTCACCAACATGGGGAGGCACCGGGGAGCTGTTTTTT | CASSPTWGGTGELFF
few | TRBJ1-3 | TRBV28 | 13 | - | TGTGCCAGCAGTTTACAGGGAGGAAACACCATATATTTT | CASSLQGGNTIYF
once | TRBJ1-1 | TRBV19 | 13 | - | TGTGCCAGTAGTCGGTCCGGGAACACTGAAGCTTTCTTT | CASSRSGNTEAFF
once | TRBJ2-5 | TRBV9 | 15 | - | TGTGCCAGCAGCGTAGGGTGGGGGGGCCCAGAGACCCAGTACTTC | CASSVGWGGPETQYF
- | TRBJ2-2 | TRBV2 | 15 | TRBD2 | TGTGCCAGCAGTGATGGGCTAGCGGGAGACGGGGAGCTGTTTTTT | CASSDGLAGDGELFF
- | TRBJ2-2 | TRBV5-1 | 15 | - | TGCGCCAGCAGCTTGTGGGGGGAAGGCACCGGGGAGCTGTTTTTT | CASSLWGEGTGELFF
- | TRBJ1-5 | TRBV7-8 | 16 | - | TGTGCCAGCAGCTTAGCGAGGACAACAAGCAATCAGCCCCAGCATTTT | CASSLARTTSNQPQHF
- | TRBJ1-1 | TRBV5-1 | 15 | TRBD1 | TGCGCCAGCAGCACGCGGACAGGGACGAACACTGAAGCTTTCTTT | CASSTRTGTNTEAFF
- | TRBJ1-5 | TRBV6-4 | 13 | - | TGTGCCAGCAGCGAGTATAGCAATCAGCCCCAGCATTTT | CASSEYSNQPQHF
- | TRBJ1-5 | TRBV2 | 16 | TRBD1 | TGTGCCAGCAGGCGAAGGGACAGGGGGAGCAATCAGCCCCAGCATTTT | CASRRRDRGSNQPQHF
- | TRBJ2-1 | TRBV10-3 | 18 | TRBD2 | TGTGCCATCAGGGGACCGGGGACTAGCGGGAGGGCCACTAATGAGCAGTTCTTC | CAIRGPGTSGRATNEQFF
- | TRBJ2-2 | TRBV6-5 | 15 | TRBD1 | TGTGCCAGCGCGAACAGGGGCACGAACACCGGGGAGCTGTTTTTT | CASANRGTNTGELFF
- | TRBJ1-5 | TRBV2 | 15 | - | TGTGCCAGCATCCGTGATGACGGGGGGAATGATCCCCAGCATTTT | CASIRDDGGNDPQHF
- | TRBJ1-2 | TRBV11-2 | 12 | - | TGTGCCAGCAGCTTACTAGACTATGGCTACACCTTC | CASSLLDYGYTF
- | TRBJ2-5 | TRBV7-2 | 14 | - | TGTGCCAGCAGCTTAGAACAGGGCCAAGAGACCCAGTACTTC | CASSLEQGQETQYF
- | TRBJ1-1 | TRBV7-3 | 14 | TRBD1 | TGTGCCAGCAGACGACAGGGTGAGGGAACTGAAGCTTTCTTT | CASRRQGEGTEAFF
- | TRBJ1-2 | TRBV29-1 | 11 | - | TGCAGCGTTGAAGCTAGCTATGGCTACACCTTC | CSVEASYGYTF
- | TRBJ1-1 | TRBV18 | 17 | TRBD1 | TGTGCCAGCTCAATCCGGACAGGGGGCGCGAGGGACACTGAAGCTTTCTTT | CASSIRTGGARDTEAFF
- | TRBJ2-3 | TRBV5-1 | 14 | TRBD1 | TGCGCCAGCAGCTCGGACAGGGGCACAGATACGCAGTATTTT | CASSSDRGTDTQYF
- | TRBJ2-7 | TRBV5-1 | 17 | TRBD1 | TGCGCCAGCAGCTCCCCCGGGACAGGGGGTTTTTCCTACGAGCAGTACTTC | CASSSPGTGGFSYEQYF
- | TRBJ2-1 | TRBV28 | 12 | TRBD2 | TGCCTTTGTAGTAGCGGGAGTTTCGAGCAGTTCTTC | CLCSSGSFEQFF
- | TRBJ2-3 | TRBV7-9 | 17 | - | TGTGCCAGCAGCGCCTCCGGGACTCCACAAGGCACAGATACGCAGTATTTT | CASSASGTPQGTDTQYF
- | TRBJ2-1 | TRBV12-3/TRBV12-4 | 13 | TRBD2 | TGTGCCAGCACCTGGTCTAGCGGAGGGGAGCAGTTCTTC | CASTWSSGGEQFF
- | TRBJ2-3 | TRBV24-1 | 14 | - | TGTGCCACCAGTGATTTTTCCAGGTCGGATACGCAGTATTTT | CATSDFSRSDTQYF
- | TRBJ2-7 | TRBV24-1 | 14 | TRBD1 | TGTGCCACCAGTGACGCCGGGACAGGGGGCGAGCAGTACTTC | CATSDAGTGGEQYF
- | TRBJ2-1 | TRBV7-9 | 14 | - | TGTGCCAGCGTACCCGGCGGGAACAGCTATGAGCAGTTCTTC | CASVPGGNSYEQFF
- | TRBJ2-5 | TRBV30 | 12 | TRBD2 | TGTGCCTGGGGGGGACTAGGGGAGACCCAGTACTTC | CAWGGLGETQYF
- | TRBJ1-6 | TRBV19 | 15 | TRBD1 | TGTGCCAGTAGTATCCGGACAGGGATTCATTCACCCCTCCACTTT | CASSIRTGIHSPLHF
- | TRBJ1-2 | TRBV6-5 | 11 | - | TGTGCCAGTGGCAGGGACTATGGCTACACCTTC | CASGRDYGYTF
many | TRBJ2-3 | TRBV5-4 | 17 | TRBD2 | TGTGCCAGCAGCATTAGACTAGCGGGAGGTCCCACAGATACGCAGTATTTT | CASSIRLAGGPTDTQYF
once | TRBJ2-7 | TRBV10-3 | 15 | TRBD1 | TGTGCCATCAGGGACCGGGACAGGGGGTTGTACGAGCAGTACTTC | CAIRDRDRGLYEQYF
- | TRBJ2-5 | TRBV25-1 | 15 | - | TGTGCCAGCAGTGCCGCTCACAGGGTTGGAGAGACCCAGTACTTC | CASSAAHRVGETQYF
- | TRBJ2-1 | TRBV2 | 15 | TRBD2 | TGTGCCAGCAGTGCGGGACTAGGCTCCTACAATGAGCAGTTCTTC | CASSAGLGSYNEQFF
- | TRBJ2-1 | TRBV4-3 | 17 | TRBD2 | TGCGCCAGCAGCCCCCTCGGGGAGACTAGCGGGATGGTTGAGCAGTTCTTC | CASSPLGETSGMVEQFF